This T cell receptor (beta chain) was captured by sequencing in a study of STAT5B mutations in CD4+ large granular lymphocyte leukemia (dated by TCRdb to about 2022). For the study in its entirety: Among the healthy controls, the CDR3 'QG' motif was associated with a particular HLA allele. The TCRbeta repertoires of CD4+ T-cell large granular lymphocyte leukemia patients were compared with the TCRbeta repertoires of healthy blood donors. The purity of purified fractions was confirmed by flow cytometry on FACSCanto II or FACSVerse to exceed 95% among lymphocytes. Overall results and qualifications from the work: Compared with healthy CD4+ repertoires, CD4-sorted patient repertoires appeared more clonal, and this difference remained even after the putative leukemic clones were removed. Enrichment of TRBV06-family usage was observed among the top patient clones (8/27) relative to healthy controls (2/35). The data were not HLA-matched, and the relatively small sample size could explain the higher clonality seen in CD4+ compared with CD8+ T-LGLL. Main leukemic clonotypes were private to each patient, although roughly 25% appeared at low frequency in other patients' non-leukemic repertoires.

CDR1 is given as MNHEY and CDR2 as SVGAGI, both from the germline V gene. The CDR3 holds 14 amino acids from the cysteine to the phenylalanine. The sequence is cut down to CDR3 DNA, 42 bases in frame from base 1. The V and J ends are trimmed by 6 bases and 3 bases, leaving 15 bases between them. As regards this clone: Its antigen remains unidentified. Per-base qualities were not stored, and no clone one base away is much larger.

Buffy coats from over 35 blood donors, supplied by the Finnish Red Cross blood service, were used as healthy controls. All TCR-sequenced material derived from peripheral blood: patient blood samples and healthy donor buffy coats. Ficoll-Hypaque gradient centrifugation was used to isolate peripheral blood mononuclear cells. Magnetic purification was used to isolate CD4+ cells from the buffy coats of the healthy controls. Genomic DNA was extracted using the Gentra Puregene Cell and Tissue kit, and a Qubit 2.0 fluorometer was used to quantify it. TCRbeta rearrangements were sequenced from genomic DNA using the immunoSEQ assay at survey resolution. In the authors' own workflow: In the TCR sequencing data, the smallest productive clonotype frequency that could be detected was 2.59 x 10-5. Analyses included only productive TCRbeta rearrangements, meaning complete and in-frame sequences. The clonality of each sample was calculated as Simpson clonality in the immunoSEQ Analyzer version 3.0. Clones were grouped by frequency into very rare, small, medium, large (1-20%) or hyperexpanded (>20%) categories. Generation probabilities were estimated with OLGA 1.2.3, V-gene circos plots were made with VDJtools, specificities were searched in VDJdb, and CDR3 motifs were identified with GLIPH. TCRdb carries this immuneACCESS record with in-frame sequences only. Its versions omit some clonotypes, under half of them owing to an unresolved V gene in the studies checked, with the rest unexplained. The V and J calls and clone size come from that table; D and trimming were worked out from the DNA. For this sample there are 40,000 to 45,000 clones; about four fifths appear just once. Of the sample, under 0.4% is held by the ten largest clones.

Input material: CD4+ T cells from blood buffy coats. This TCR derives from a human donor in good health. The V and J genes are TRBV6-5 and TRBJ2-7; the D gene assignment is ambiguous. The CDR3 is CASRTSGTNYEQYF. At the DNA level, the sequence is TGTGCCAGCAGAACCTCGGGCACCAACTACGAGCAGTACTTC.